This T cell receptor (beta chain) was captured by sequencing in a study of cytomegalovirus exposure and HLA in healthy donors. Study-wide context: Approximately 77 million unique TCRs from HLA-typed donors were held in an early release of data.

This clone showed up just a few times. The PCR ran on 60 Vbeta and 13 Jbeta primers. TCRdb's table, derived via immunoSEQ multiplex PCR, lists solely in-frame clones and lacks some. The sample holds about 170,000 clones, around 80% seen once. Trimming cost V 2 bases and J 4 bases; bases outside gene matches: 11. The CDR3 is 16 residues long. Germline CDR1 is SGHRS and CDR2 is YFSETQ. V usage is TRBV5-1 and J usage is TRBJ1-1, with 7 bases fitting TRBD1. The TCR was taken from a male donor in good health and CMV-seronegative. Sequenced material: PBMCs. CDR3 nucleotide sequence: TGCGCCAGCAGCTTTACCCGGGGACAGCCCCTCACTGAAGCTTTCTTT. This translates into CASSFTRGQPLTEAFF.